This is a list of T cell receptor beta chains from one sample in a study of T cells in Graves' hyperthyroidism and ophthalmopathy. TCRdb re-called the multiplex PCR reads through MiXCR, storing one row per CDR3 protein. The table has hundreds of thousands of distinct CDR3 sequences, over 35% seen once. Sequencing used blood. The receptor set was obtained from a man between 18 and 29 years old with Graves' hyperthyroidism. CDR3s include the opening cysteine and the closing phenylalanine or tryptophan. D genes are given only for firm matches. A row's size may be missing; if present it is once, few, many or a size class.

j_gene: TRBJ2-2; d_gene: NA; abundance: many; v_gene: TRBV2; CDR3nt: TGTGCCAGCGGAGTGGGGGCGTCCACCGGGGAGCTGTTTTTT; CDR3aa: CASGVGASTGELFF
j_gene: TRBJ1-5; d_gene: NA; abundance: NA; v_gene: TRBV7-8; CDR3nt: TGTGCCAGCAGCTTGGGATGGGGCAGTTCAACCGGGCCCCAGCATTTT; CDR3aa: CASSLGWGSSTGPQHF
j_gene: TRBJ1-3; d_gene: TRBD1; abundance: many; v_gene: TRBV7-6; CDR3nt: TGTGCCAGCAGCTTAGCTGGGACAGGGTCTGGAAACACCATATATTTT; CDR3aa: CASSLAGTGSGNTIYF
j_gene: TRBJ2-5; d_gene: TRBD2; abundance: NA; v_gene: TRBV12-3/TRBV12-4; CDR3nt: TGTGCCAGCAGTTTAGCTAGCGGGAGTGTGTATCAAGAGACCCACTACTTC; CDR3aa: CASSLASGSVYQETHYF
j_gene: TRBJ2-7; d_gene: NA; abundance: NA; v_gene: TRBV14; CDR3nt: TGTGCCAGCCGCCTTCCCGAGGCCTACGAGCAGTACTTC; CDR3aa: CASRLPEAYEQYF
j_gene: TRBJ2-3; d_gene: NA; abundance: NA; v_gene: TRBV2; CDR3nt: TGTGCCAGCAATTCAGGGGCGGATACGCAGTATTTT; CDR3aa: CASNSGADTQYF
j_gene: TRBJ1-2; d_gene: NA; abundance: NA; v_gene: TRBV2; CDR3nt: TGTGCCAGCAGTGAAGCCACGGACGGCCGCTATGGCTACACCTTC; CDR3aa: CASSEATDGRYGYTF
j_gene: TRBJ2-5; d_gene: NA; abundance: NA; v_gene: TRBV7-9; CDR3nt: TGTGCCAGCAGCTTAGACCTCAGGGGCCCCCTAGAGACCCAGTACTTC; CDR3aa: CASSLDLRGPLETQYF
j_gene: TRBJ1-1; d_gene: NA; abundance: NA; v_gene: TRBV5-5; CDR3nt: TGCGCCAGCAGCTTGGGACTCTTACCTTTGAACACTGAAGCTTTCTTT; CDR3aa: CASSLGLLPLNTEAFF
j_gene: TRBJ1-3; d_gene: NA; abundance: NA; v_gene: TRBV3-1; CDR3nt: TGTGCCAGCAGCCAAGAAAAATCGGCTCTCTCTGGAAACACCATATATTTT; CDR3aa: CASSQEKSALSGNTIYF
j_gene: TRBJ2-7; d_gene: TRBD1; abundance: NA; v_gene: TRBV2; CDR3nt: TGTGCCAGCAGTGAAGTGCTCGGACAGGTGTACGAGCAGTACTTC; CDR3aa: CASSEVLGQVYEQYF
j_gene: TRBJ1-1; d_gene: NA; abundance: many; v_gene: TRBV7-9; CDR3nt: TGTGCCAGCAGCCCCGACGAAAGGGAAGCTTTCTTT; CDR3aa: CASSPDEREAFF
j_gene: TRBJ2-7; d_gene: TRBD2; abundance: NA; v_gene: TRBV10-2; CDR3nt: TGCGCCAGCAAAAGCGGACTAGCAGGGGAGCAGTACTTC; CDR3aa: CASKSGLAGEQYF
j_gene: TRBJ2-5; d_gene: TRBD2; abundance: NA; v_gene: TRBV20-1; CDR3nt: TGCAGTGCTAGAGATCTCGGGGCTAGCGGGAGACGAGAGACCCAGTACTTC; CDR3aa: CSARDLGASGRRETQYF
j_gene: TRBJ1-5; d_gene: NA; abundance: NA; v_gene: TRBV10-3; CDR3nt: TGTGCCAGCAGTTTAGGCAGGGTAGTAGGCCAGCCCCAGCATTTT; CDR3aa: CASSLGRVVGQPQHF
j_gene: TRBJ2-5; d_gene: NA; abundance: NA; v_gene: TRBV10-3; CDR3nt: TGTGCCATCAGTGAGGCGAGGGGTGCACAGCCCCAGTACTTC; CDR3aa: CAISEARGAQPQYF
j_gene: TRBJ1-6; d_gene: NA; abundance: NA; v_gene: TRBV7-9; CDR3nt: TGTGCCAGCAGCTTAGGGGGGGCTGGACCCCTCCACTTT; CDR3aa: CASSLGGAGPLHF
j_gene: TRBJ2-7; d_gene: NA; abundance: NA; v_gene: TRBV13; CDR3nt: TGTGCCAGCAGTTTGATAGGGGATGGGGGCGAGCAGTACTTC; CDR3aa: CASSLIGDGGEQYF
j_gene: TRBJ2-7; d_gene: NA; abundance: NA; v_gene: TRBV5-4; CDR3nt: TGTGCCAGCAGCTCAATGGAATTAAGGGAGTACTTC; CDR3aa: CASSSMELREYF
j_gene: TRBJ2-7; d_gene: NA; abundance: many; v_gene: TRBV25-1; CDR3nt: TGTGCCAGCAGTGAATATGGGGGTGGCGGGACGATCTACGAGCAGTACTTC; CDR3aa: CASSEYGGGGTIYEQYF
j_gene: TRBJ1-1; d_gene: NA; abundance: NA; v_gene: TRBV7-9; CDR3nt: TGTGCCAGCAGCTTGAGGGAGGAGGGCACTGAAGCTTTCTTT; CDR3aa: CASSLREEGTEAFF
j_gene: TRBJ1-6; d_gene: NA; abundance: NA; v_gene: TRBV19; CDR3nt: TGTGCCAGCGCGGACAGTAACTCACCCCTCCACTTT; CDR3aa: CASADSNSPLHF